These 15 T cell receptor beta chains share one sample of origin, sequenced in a study of blood T cell repertoires in COVID-19. The table came from immunoSEQ multiplex PCR; TCRdb's copy has only in-frame clones and leaves some out. The sample holds fewer than 200,000 clones, about 83% seen once. The sample taken for sequencing was peripheral blood. These receptors originate from a woman in her sixties or seventies who had recovered from COVID-19.

This clone was recorded many times. The chain carries TRBV6-5 and TRBJ1-5, with 8 nucleotides matching TRBD1. V shed 6 bases, J shed 2 bases, and the junction held 6 bases outside the gene matches. The CDR3 spans 15 residues. Germline V gene lookup returns CDR1 MNHEY and CDR2 SVGAGI. This CDR3 reads CASSQGARGNQPQHF. CDR3 DNA: TGTGCCAGCAGCCAGGGGGCGAGGGGCAATCAGCCCCAGCATTTT.

Concerning this clone: A read error may produce the germline difference seen at one junction end. The rearrangement joins TRBV30 to TRBJ1-2; no reliable D call. In germline, CDR1 is GTSNPN, CDR2 SVGIG (reference sequence). The CDR3 loop spans 12 amino acids. In DNA, the CDR3 is TGTGCCTGGAGTGTACAGAACTCTGGCTACACCTTC. Its translation: CAWSVQNSGYTF.

The chain couples TRBV4-1 to TRBJ2-5; 8 bases are shared with TRBD2. The CDR3 is made up of 16 amino acids. CDR1 is MGHRA and CDR2 is YSYEKL in the germline V gene. J was trimmed by 7 bases and V by 2 bases; bases with no gene match: 12. The CDR3 here is CASSQPGRGAPRTQYF. The CDR3 DNA sequence: TGCGCCAGCAGCCAACCAGGGCGGGGGGCCCCCCGGACCCAGTACTTC.

The V gene is TRBV5-4, the J gene TRBJ1-2, with D perhaps matching TRBD1 (6 bases). Germline V gene sequence: CDR1 SGHNT, CDR2 YYREEE (reference sequence). The CDR3 runs to 13 residues. Deletions cut 4 bases from V and 4 bases from J, with 11 bases between. The CDR3 DNA is TGTGCCAGCAGCCCCAGGGGCACCTATGGCTACACCTTC. Amino acid sequence: CASSPRGTYGYTF. The variable domain in full, completed from reference TRBV5-4 and TRBJ1-2, reads ETGVTQSPTHLIKTRGQQVTLRCSSQSGHNTVSWYQQALGQGPQFIFQYYREEENGRGNFPPRFSGLQFPNYSSELNVNALELDDSALYLCASSPRGTYGYTFGSGTRLTVV.

The CDR3 loop is CATSRDMYSSYEQYF. CDR3 coding DNA: TGTGCCACCAGCAGAGATATGTACAGCTCCTACGAGCAGTACTTC. The rearrangement joins TRBV15 to TRBJ2-7; D is unresolved. Deletions cut 0 bases from V and 0 bases from J, with 9 bases between. The CDR3 has 15 residues. Germline lookup yields CDR1 LNHNV and CDR2 YYDKDF (reference sequence).

This chain connects TRBV19 to TRBJ2-1; the match to TRBD1 covers 7 bases. Germline trimming cut 7 bases from V and 8 bases from J; bases unmatched to any gene: 11. The CDR3 has 14 residues. Germline assignment: CDR1 LNHDA and CDR2 SQIVND (reference sequence). CDR3 sequence: CASTPQGPHDEQFF. The CDR3 nucleotides read TGTGCCAGTACCCCACAGGGGCCCCACGATGAGCAGTTCTTC. Full variable domain (remainder filled in from reference TRBV19 and TRBJ2-1): DGGITQSPKYLFRKEGQNVTLSCEQNLNHDAMYWYRQDPGQGLRLIYYSQIVNDFQKGDIAEGYSVSREKKESFPLTVTSAQKNPTAFYLCASTPQGPHDEQFFGPGTRLTVL.

This chain joins TRBV19 and TRBJ1-6, with D perhaps matching TRBD1 (5 bases). This CDR3 is built from 12 residues. The germline gives CDR1 LNHDA, CDR2 SQIVND (reference sequence). Trimming took off 7 bases at V and 10 bases at J, with 11 bases between the two ends. Written as DNA, the CDR3 is TGTGCCAGTAAGGACACTTACTCACCCCTCCACTTT. Amino acid sequence: CASKDTYSPLHF.

This chain connects TRBV7-8 to TRBJ1-2; D possibly corresponds to TRBD1 (6 bases). Trimming shortened V by 0 bases and J by 8 bases, and 13 bases separated the two germline ends. The CDR3 sequence is 14 residues long. Germline V gene lookup returns CDR1 SGHVS and CDR2 FQNEAQ. The CDR3 DNA is TGTGCCAGCAGCTTAGCGCCCAGGGGTGAGGGCTACACCTTC. It codes for CASSLAPRGEGYTF.

The J gene is TRBJ2-7, the V gene TRBV29-1; 7 bases map to TRBD2. Germline CDR1 is SQVTM and CDR2 is ANQGSEA. The CDR3 loop spans 15 amino acids. V gave up 3 bases and J gave up 2 bases; unmatched junction bases: 10. This CDR3 reads CSVEGSRESTYEQYF. The CDR3 DNA reads TGCAGCGTTGAGGGGTCGCGGGAGAGCACCTACGAGCAGTACTTC.

V is TRBV7-9 and J is TRBJ2-5, with a possible D match to TRBD2 (6 bases). Germline values: CDR1 SEHNR, CDR2 FQNEAQ (reference sequence). Trimming shortened V by 5 bases and J by 7 bases, and 11 bases separated the two germline ends. The CDR3 has 12 residues. Here the CDR3 DNA reads TGTGCCAGCAGCCCGGGACTGGGGACCCAGTACTTC. Translated: CASSPGLGTQYF.

This clone has a single count. The CDR3, as DNA: TGTGCCAGCAGCCCCTACCGGGGTGTGGATGATCGGTACGAGCAGTACTTC. It specifies CASSPYRGVDDRYEQYF. The V call is TRBV6-2 or TRBV6-3, the J call TRBJ2-7, with D possibly TRBD2 on 5 matching bases. The V end was cut by 6 bases, the J end by 4 bases, with 25 bases between. The CDR3 totals 17 residues. The V gene's germline CDR1 is MNHEY and CDR2 SVGEGT.

The chain is built from TRBV15 and TRBJ2-3, with TRBD2 identical over 9 bases. The germline CDR1 and CDR2 sequences are LNHNV and YYDKDF (reference sequence). The CDR3 runs 16 residues. V lost 3 bases to trimming and J lost 3 bases; unmatched junction nucleotides: 7. CDR3 DNA: TGTGCCACCAGCAGGAATAGCGGGAGTACAACAGATACGCAGTATTTT. It yields the protein CATSRNSGSTTDTQYF.

The chain employs TRBV4-1 and TRBJ1-4; TRBD1 matches at 10 bases. The V gene's germline CDR1 is MGHRA and CDR2 YSYEKL. The CDR3 consists of 17 residues. V gave up 2 bases and J gave up 8 bases; unmatched junction bases: 11. The CDR3 is CASSQPPDRGPGEKLFF. In DNA form, the CDR3 reads TGCGCCAGCAGCCAACCCCCCGACAGGGGGCCAGGCGAAAAACTGTTTTTT.

The rearrangement uses TRBV6-5 and TRBJ1-5; no reliable D call. The ends were cut back, 2 bases at V and 5 bases at J, with 7 bases in the middle. The CDR3 loop spans 13 amino acids. Germline V gene data show CDR1 as MNHEY and CDR2 as SVGAGI. This CDR3 reads CASSYGGYQPQHF. The CDR3 region has the DNA TGTGCCAGCAGTTACGGCGGATATCAGCCCCAGCATTTT.

This sequence joins TRBV3-1 (or the pseudogene TRBV3-2) and TRBJ1-1; the D gene is possibly TRBD1 (6 bases). The germline CDR1 and CDR2 sequences are LGHDT and YNNKEL (reference sequence). Trimming pared 4 bases from V and 2 bases from J, leaving 11 bases between. CDR3 length: 14 residues. CDR3 in DNA: TGTGCCAGCAGCCTACAGGGAGACAACACTGAAGCTTTCTTT. It encodes CASSLQGDNTEAFF.